The clone carrying this TCR beta chain was detected ten times or more. The antigen remains undetermined. Trimming removed 8 bases at V and 6 bases at J, with 20 bases between. Per germline, CDR1 ENHRY and CDR2 SYGVKD. The CDR3 covers 15 residues. This sample stems from a study of cytomegalovirus exposure and HLA in healthy donors. Study details: There were roughly 110 million unique TCR beta sequences, drawn from some 180 million T cells, in an earlier analysis. Findings and limits, study-wide: Most TCR sequences were rare, but some public TCRs occurred in many donors.

The study ran its PCR with 60 Vbeta and 13 Jbeta primers. Sequenced by immunoSEQ multiplex PCR; TCRdb stores in-frame clones only, minus some. The table records about 160,000 clones, just under 80% of them present only once. The sequencing sample was made of PBMCs. The source is a middle-aged woman in good health and CMV-seropositive. The genes are TRBV10-3 and TRBJ2-1; D possibly corresponds to TRBD1 (5 bases). The CDR3 loop reads CAISSSGRDLNEQFF. In nucleotides, the CDR3 is TGTGCCATCTCTTCGTCGGGCAGGGATCTCAATGAGCAGTTCTTC.